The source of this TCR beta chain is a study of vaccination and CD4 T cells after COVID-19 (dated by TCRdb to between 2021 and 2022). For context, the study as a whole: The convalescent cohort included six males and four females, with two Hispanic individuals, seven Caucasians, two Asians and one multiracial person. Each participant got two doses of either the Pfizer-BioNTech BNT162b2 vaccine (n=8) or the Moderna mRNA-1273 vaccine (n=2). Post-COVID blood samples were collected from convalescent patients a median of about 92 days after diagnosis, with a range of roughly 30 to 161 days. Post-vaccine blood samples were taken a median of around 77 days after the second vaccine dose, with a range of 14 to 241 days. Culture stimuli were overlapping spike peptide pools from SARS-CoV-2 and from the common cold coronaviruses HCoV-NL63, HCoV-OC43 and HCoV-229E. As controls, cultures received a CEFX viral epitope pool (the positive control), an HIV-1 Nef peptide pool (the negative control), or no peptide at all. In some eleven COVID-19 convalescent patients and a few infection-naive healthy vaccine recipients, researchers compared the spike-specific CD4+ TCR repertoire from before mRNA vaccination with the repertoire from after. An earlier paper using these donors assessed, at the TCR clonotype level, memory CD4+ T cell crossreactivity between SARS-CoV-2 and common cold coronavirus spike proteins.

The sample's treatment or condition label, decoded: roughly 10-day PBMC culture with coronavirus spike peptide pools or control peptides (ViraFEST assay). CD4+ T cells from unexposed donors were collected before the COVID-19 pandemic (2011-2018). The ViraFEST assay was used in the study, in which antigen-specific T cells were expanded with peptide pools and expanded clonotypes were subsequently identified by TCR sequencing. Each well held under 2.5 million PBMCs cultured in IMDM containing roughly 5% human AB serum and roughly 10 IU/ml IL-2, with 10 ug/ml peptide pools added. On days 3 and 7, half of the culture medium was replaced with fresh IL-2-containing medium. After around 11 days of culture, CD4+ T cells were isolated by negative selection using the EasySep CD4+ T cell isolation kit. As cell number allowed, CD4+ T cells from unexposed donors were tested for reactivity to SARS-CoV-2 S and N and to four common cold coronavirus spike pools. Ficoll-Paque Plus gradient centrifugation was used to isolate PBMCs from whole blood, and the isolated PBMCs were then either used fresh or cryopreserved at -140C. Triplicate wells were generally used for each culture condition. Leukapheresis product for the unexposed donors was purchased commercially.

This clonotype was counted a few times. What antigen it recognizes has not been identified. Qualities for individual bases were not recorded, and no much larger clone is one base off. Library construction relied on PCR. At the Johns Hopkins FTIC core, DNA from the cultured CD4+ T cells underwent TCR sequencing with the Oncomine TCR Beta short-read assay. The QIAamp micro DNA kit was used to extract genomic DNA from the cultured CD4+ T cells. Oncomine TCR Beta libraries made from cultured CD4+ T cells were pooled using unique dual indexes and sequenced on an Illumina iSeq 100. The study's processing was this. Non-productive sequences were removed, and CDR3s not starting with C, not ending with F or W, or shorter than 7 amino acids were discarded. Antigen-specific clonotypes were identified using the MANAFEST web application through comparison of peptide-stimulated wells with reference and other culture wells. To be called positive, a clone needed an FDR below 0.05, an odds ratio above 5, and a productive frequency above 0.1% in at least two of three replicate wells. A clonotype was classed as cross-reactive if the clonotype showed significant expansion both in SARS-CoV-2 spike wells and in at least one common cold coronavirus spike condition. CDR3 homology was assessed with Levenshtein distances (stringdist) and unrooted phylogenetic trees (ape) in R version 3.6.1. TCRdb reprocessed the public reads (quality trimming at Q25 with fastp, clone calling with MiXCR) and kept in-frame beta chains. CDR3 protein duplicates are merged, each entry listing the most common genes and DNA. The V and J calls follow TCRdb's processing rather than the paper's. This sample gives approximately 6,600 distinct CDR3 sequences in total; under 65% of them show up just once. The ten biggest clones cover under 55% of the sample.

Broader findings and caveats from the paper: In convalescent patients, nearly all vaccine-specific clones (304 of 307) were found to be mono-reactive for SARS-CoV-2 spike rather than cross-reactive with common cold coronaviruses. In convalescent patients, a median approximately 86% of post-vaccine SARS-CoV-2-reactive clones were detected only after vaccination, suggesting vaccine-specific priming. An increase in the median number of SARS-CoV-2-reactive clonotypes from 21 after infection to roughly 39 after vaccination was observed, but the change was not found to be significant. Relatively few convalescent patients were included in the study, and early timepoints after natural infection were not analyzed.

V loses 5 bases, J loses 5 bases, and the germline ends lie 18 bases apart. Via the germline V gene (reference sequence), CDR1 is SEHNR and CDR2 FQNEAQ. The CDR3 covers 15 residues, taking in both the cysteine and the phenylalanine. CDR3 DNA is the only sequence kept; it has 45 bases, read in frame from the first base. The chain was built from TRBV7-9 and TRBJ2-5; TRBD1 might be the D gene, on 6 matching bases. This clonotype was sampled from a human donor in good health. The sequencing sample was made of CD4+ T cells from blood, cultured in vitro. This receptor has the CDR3 CASSPHGAGAETQYF. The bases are TGTGCCAGCAGCCCCCACGGGGCAGGGGCGGAGACCCAGTACTTC.